This T cell receptor (beta chain) originates from a study of T-cell reconstitution after alpha-beta-depleted transplantation in children. A library of TCRbeta sequences, prepared with unique molecular identifiers, was generated. TCRdb called the PCR reads again in MiXCR, with one record for every CDR3 protein. The sample lists some 500,000 distinct CDR3 sequences, approximately 20% occurring once. CDR3 length: 17 amino acids. V gave up 5 bases and J gave up 0 bases; unmatched junction bases: 6. Germline CDR1 MNHEY, CDR2 SMNVEV (reference sequence). In its sample, this clonotype was seen a few times. The TCR was taken from a human donor who donated a stem cell graft to a child with acute lymphoblastic leukemia. Sequences were derived from PBMCs from the stem cell graft donor, sampled from the stem cell graft. The chain combines TRBV27 with TRBJ1-5; 11 positions match TRBD1. CDR3: CASSPGQGDYSNQPQHF. In DNA form, the CDR3 reads TGTGCCAGCAGTCCGGGACAGGGGGATTATAGCAATCAGCCCCAGCATTTT.